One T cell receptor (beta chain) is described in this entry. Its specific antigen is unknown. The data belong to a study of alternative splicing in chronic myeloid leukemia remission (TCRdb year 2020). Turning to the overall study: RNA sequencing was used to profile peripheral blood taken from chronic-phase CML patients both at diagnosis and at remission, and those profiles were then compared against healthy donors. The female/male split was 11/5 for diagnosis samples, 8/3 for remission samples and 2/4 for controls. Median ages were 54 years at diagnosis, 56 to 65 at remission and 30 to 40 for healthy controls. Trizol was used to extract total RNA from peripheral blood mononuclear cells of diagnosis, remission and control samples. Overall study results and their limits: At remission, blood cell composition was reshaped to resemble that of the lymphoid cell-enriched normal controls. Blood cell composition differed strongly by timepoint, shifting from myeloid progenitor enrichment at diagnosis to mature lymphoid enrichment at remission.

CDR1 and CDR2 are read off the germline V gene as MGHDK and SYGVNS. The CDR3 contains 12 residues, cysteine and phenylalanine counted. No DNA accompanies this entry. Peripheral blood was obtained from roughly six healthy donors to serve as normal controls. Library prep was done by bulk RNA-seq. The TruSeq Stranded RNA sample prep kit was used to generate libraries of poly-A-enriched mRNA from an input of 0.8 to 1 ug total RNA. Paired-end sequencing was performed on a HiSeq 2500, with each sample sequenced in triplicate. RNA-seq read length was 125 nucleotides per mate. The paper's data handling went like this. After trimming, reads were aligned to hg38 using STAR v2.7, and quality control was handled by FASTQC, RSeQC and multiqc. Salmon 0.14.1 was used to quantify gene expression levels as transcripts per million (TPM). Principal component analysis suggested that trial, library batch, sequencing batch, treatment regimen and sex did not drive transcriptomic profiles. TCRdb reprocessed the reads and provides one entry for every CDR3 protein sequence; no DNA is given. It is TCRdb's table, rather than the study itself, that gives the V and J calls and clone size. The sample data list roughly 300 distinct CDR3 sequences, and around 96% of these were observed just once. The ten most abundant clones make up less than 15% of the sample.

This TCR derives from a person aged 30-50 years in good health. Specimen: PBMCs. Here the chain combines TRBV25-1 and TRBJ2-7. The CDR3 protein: CASRSDSYEQYF.